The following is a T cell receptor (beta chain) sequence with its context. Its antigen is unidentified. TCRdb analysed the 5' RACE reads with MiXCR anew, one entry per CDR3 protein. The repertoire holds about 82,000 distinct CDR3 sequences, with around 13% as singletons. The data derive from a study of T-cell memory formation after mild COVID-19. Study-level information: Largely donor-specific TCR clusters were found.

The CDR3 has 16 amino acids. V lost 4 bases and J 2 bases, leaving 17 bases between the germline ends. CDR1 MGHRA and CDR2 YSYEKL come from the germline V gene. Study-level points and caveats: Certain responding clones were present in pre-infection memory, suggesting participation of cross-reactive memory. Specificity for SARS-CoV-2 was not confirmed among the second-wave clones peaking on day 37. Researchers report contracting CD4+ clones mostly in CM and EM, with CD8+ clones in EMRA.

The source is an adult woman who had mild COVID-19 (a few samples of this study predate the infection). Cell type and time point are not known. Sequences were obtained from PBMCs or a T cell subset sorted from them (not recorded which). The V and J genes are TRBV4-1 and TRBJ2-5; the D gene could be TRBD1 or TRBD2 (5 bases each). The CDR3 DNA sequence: TGCGCCAGCAGCCGACTAAAAGGGGCCGCACAAGAGACCCAGTACTTC. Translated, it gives CASSRLKGAAQETQYF.